This TCR beta chain came from a study of T cells after somatic rescue of genetic block. Profiled with immunoSEQ multiplex PCR; TCRdb holds only in-frame clones, not every one. The sample carries tens of thousands of clones, 90% to 96% recorded once. Germline V lookup: CDR1 MNHNS, CDR2 SASEGT. CDR3 length equals 12 residues. V was shortened by 7 bases and J by 12 bases, with 16 bases between the two germline ends. This clone showed up just once. Sequenced input: peripheral blood mononuclear cells (PBMCs). V is TRBV6-1 and J is TRBJ2-1; D is perhaps TRBD2 (6 bases). This TCR was sampled from a child in the first two years of life. In nucleotides, the CDR3 is TGTGCCAGCAACAAGGAAGGGAGGAGGCAGTTCTTC. This gives the protein CASNKEGRRQFF.